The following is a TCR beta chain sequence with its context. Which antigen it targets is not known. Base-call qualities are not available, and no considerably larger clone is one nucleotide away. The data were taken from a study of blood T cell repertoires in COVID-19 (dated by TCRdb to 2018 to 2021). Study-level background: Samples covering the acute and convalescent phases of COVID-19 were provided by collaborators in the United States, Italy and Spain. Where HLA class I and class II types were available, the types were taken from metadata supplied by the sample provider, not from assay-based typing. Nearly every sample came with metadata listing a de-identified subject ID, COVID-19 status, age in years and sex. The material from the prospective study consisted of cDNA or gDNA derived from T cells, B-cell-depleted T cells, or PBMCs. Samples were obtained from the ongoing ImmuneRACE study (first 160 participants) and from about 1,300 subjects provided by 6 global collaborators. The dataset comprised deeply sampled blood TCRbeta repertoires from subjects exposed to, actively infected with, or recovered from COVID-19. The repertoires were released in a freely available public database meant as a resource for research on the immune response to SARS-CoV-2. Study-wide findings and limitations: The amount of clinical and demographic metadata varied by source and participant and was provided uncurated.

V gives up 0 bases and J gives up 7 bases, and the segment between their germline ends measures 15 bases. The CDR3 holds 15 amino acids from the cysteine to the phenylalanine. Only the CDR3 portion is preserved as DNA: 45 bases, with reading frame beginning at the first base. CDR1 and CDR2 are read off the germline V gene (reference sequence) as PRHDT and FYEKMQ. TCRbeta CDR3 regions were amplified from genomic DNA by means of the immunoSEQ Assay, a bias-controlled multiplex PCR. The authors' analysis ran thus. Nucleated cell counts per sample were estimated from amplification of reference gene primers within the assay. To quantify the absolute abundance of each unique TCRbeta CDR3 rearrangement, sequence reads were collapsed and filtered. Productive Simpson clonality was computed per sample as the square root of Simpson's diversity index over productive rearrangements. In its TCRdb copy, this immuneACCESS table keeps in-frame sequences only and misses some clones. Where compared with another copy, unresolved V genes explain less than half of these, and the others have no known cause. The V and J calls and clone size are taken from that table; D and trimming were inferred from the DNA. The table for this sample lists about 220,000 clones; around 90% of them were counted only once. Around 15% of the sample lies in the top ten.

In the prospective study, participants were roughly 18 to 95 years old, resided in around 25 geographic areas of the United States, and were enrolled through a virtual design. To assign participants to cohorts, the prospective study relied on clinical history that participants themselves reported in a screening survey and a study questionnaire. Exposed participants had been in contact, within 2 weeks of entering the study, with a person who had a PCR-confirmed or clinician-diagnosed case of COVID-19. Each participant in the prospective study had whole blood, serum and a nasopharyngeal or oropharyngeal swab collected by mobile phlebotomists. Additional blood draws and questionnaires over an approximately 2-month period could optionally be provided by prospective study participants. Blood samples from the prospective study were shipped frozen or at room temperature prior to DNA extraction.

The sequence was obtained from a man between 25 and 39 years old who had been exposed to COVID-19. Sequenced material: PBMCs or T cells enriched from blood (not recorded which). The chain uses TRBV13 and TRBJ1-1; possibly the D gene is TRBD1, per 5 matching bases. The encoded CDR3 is CASSLGPRDSNEAFF. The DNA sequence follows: TGTGCCAGCAGCTTAGGCCCCCGGGACTCAAATGAAGCTTTCTTT.